Each of the 7 T cell receptor beta chains below was sequenced from the same sample in a study of blood T cell repertoires in COVID-19. TCRdb's copy holds only in-frame clones and misses some; the assay was immunoSEQ multiplex PCR. The table records about 140,000 clones, 65% to 80% of them present only once. The sample comprised peripheral blood. These receptors were obtained from a man at least 80 years old with acute or convalescent COVID-19.

This clone was counted ten times or more. This chain joins TRBV4-1 and TRBJ1-3, with a tentative D call TRBD1 (5 bases). The ends were cut back, 5 bases at V and 2 bases at J, with 13 bases in the middle. The CDR3 has 15 amino acids. Per the germline V gene, CDR1 is MGHRA and CDR2 is YSYEKL. CDR3: CASSSGDWTGNTIYF. CDR3 DNA: TGCGCCAGCAGCTCCGGGGACTGGACTGGAAACACCATATATTTT.

The CDR3 sequence is CASRTNTGINGGYTF. CDR3 DNA sequence: TGCGCCAGCAGGACGAATACAGGGATTAATGGTGGCTACACCTTC. The chain has TRBV5-1 and TRBJ1-2; TRBD1 might be the D (6 bases). Germline V gene data show CDR1 as SGHRS and CDR2 as YFSETQ. V lost 5 bases and J lost 7, with 21 bases in between. CDR3 size: 15 residues.

The chain is built from TRBV28 and TRBJ2-2; D might be TRBD2 (5 bases). CDR1 is MDHEN, CDR2 SYDVKM, per germline. V was clipped by 4 bases and J by 8 bases, with 11 bases between them. There are 13 residues in the CDR3. The CDR3 loop reads CASSSDWRGELFF. The CDR3 coding sequence is TGTGCCAGCAGTTCTGATTGGAGGGGGGAGCTGTTTTTT.

The chain recombines TRBV15 with TRBJ1-2; the D is unclear. Per the germline V gene, CDR1 is LNHNV and CDR2 is YYDKDF (reference sequence). Trimming removed 1 base from V and 5 bases from J, with 14 bases in between. The CDR3 totals 15 residues. CDR3 region: CATSRGEGVPYGYTF. Written as DNA, the CDR3 is TGTGCCACCAGCAGAGGTGAGGGAGTCCCATATGGCTACACCTTC. The full variable domain, in which reference TRBV15 and TRBJ1-2 provide the parts outside the CDR3, is DAMVIQNPRYQVTQFGKPVTLSCSQTLNHNVMYWYQQKSSQAPKLLFHYYDKDFNNEADTPDNFQSRRPNTSFCFLDIRSPGLGDTAMYLCATSRGEGVPYGYTFGSGTRLTVV.

This rearrangement joins TRBV27 to TRBJ2-7, with 8 positions matching TRBD2. Germline loops: CDR1 MNHEY, CDR2 SMNVEV (reference sequence). After removal of 3 bases from V and 0 bases from J, the junction contained 4 bases not matched to a gene. The CDR3 runs 15 residues. CDR3 nucleotide sequence: TGTGCCAGCAGTTTGGCCGGGACTAGCTCCTACGAGCAGTACTTC. Protein sequence: CASSLAGTSSYEQYF.

The genes are TRBV11-1 and TRBJ2-3, with 7 bases identical to TRBD1. This CDR3 contains 16 residues. Germline-derived CDR1 and CDR2 are SGHAT and FQDESV (reference sequence). Trimming took 3 bases from V and 2 from J; bases not matched to a gene: 8. The CDR3, as DNA: TGTGCCAGCAGCTTGCGGCGACAGGGTAACACAGATACGCAGTATTTT. Translation: CASSLRRQGNTDTQYF. Full variable domain (missing parts from reference TRBV11-1 and TRBJ2-3): EAEVAQSPRYKITEKSQAVAFWCDPISGHATLYWYRQILGQGPELLVQFQDESVVDDSQLPKDRFSAERLKGVDSTLKIQPAELGDSAMYLCASSLRRQGNTDTQYFGPGTRLTVL.

With regard to this clone: A junction boundary mismatches the germline segment, possibly from a read error. V gene TRBV16 combines with J gene TRBJ1-1; unclear D gene. The CDR3 contains 13 residues. The germline gives CDR1 KGHSY, CDR2 FQNENV. Here the CDR3 DNA reads TGTGCCAGCAGCAAATCTGGGAGAACTGAAGCTTTCTTT. Translating it yields CASSKSGRTEAFF.